One T cell receptor beta chain is described in this entry. As yet, its antigen is unknown. The source of the sample is a study of cytomegalovirus exposure and HLA in healthy donors. It was with 60 Vbeta and 13 Jbeta primers that the PCR ran. Original analysis: In a later analysis, some 10 million of 65 million to 80 million unique beta chains occurred in at least two donors. The protocol was immunoSEQ multiplex PCR, while the TCRdb copy is restricted to in-frame clones and leaves out a portion. V and J calls and clone size follow that table, whereas D and trimming were derived from the DNA. The table lists 99,000 or so clones, less than 85% of them singletons. Study findings and constraints: A missense DCLRE1C variant was associated with V- and J-gene trimming of TCR beta chains in a later analysis, and an independent cohort replicated the association. Some V segments, including TRBV6-2 and TRBV6-3, were excluded as indistinguishable.

The V end lost 4 bases, the J end lost 3 bases, and 15 bases lay between the germline ends. The CDR3 length is 15 residues. From germline, CDR1 is WNHNN and CDR2 SYGVQD (reference sequence). This sequence joins TRBV10-1 and TRBJ1-1; D is uncertain. The TCR was taken from a woman between 18 and 30 years old in good health and CMV-seropositive. Material: PBMCs. CDR3 amino acids: CASSVTRAGDTEAFF. CDR3 DNA sequence: TGCGCCAGCAGTGTGACAAGAGCGGGAGACACTGAAGCTTTCTTT.